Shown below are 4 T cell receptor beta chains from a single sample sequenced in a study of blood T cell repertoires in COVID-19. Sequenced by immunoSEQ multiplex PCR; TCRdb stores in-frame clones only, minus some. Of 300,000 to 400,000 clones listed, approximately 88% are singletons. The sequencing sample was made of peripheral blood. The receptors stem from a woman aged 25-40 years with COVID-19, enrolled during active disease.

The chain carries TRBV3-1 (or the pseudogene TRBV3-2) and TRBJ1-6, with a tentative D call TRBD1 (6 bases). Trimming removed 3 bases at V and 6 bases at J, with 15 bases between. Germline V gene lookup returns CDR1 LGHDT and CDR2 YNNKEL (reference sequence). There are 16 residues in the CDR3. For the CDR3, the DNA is TGTGCCAGCAGCCATAGACGAAGGGGGTCTAATTCACCCCTCCACTTT. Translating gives CASSHRRRGSNSPLHF.

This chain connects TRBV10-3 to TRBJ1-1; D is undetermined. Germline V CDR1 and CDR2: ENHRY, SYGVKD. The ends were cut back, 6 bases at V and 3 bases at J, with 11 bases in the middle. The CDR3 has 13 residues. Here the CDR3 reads CAISDSSDTEAFF. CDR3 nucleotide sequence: TGTGCCATCAGCGATTCGTCGGACACTGAAGCTTTCTTT.

This chain's CDR3 is CASSPDTGELFF. Written as DNA, the CDR3 is TGTGCCAGCAGCCCAGACACCGGGGAGCTGTTTTTT. V usage is TRBV11-2 and J usage is TRBJ2-2; D call uncertain. V dropped 5 bases and J dropped 3 bases, with 4 bases sitting between them. The germline V gene has CDR1 SGHAT and CDR2 FQNNGV. The CDR3 runs to 12 residues.

CDR3 sequence: CASSFGGSYEQYV. For the CDR3, the DNA is TGTGCCAGCAGTTTCGGTGGCTCCTACGAGCAGTACGTC. This chain connects TRBV28 to TRBJ2-7; D is uncertain. V was clipped by 3 bases and J by 0 bases, with 6 bases between them. The germline V gene encodes CDR1 MDHEN and CDR2 SYDVKM. CDR3 length: 13 residues.